This T cell receptor (beta chain) was recovered during a study of response to subunit inactivated influenza vaccine. Findings and caveats of the study: Seasonal influenza vaccination, on each occasion, was suggested by the authors to recruit few new T cells.

From germline, CDR1 is LGHNA and CDR2 YSLEER. The V and J ends lost 0 bases and 4 bases, in that order; junction bases with no gene match: 6. The CDR3 is 16 amino acids. With respect to this clonotype: The antigen is unknown.

TCRdb analysed the RT-PCR reads with MiXCR anew, one entry per CDR3 protein. The sample carries 500,000 to 600,000 distinct CDR3 sequences, approximately 12% recorded once. Sequenced material: PBMCs from blood, taken on the day of vaccination. The sequence was obtained from a man in his fifties or sixties who received an inactivated influenza vaccine. The rearrangement links TRBV4-3 to TRBJ1-5, with 7 nucleotides matching TRBD1. For the CDR3, the DNA is TGCGCCAGCAGCCAAGATAGACAGGGTTGGAATCAGCCCCAGCATTTT. Translation: CASSQDRQGWNQPQHF.